This entry lists 10 T cell receptor beta chains sequenced from one sample in a study of blood T cell repertoires in COVID-19. Some clones are missing from TCRdb's copy, which holds only in-frame ones; the method was immunoSEQ multiplex PCR. The sample includes approximately 210,000 clones, roughly 86% seen only once; the top ten take 10% to 15%. The source material was peripheral blood. Receptors originate from a woman aged 40 to 50 with acute or convalescent COVID-19.

This rearrangement joins TRBV19 to TRBJ2-7, with 13 bases identical to TRBD2. In germline, CDR1 is LNHDA, CDR2 SQIVND (reference sequence). Trimming cost V 3 bases and J 5 bases; bases outside gene matches: 4. This CDR3 has 15 amino acids. DNA for the CDR3: TGTGCCAGTAGTATCTGGACTAGCGGGAGAGACGAGCAGTACTTC. Protein sequence: CASSIWTSGRDEQYF.

The CDR3: CASSPQASGSTNTGELFF. The CDR3 nucleotides are TGTGCCAGCTCACCACAGGCTAGCGGGTCCACGAACACCGGGGAGCTGTTTTTT. The genes are TRBV18 and TRBJ2-2, with 8 bases that match TRBD2. The CDR3 has 18 amino acids. CDR1 and CDR2 (germline): KGHSH, LQKENI. V gave up 1 base and J gave up 0 bases; unmatched junction bases: 7.

The gene calls are TRBV7-2 and TRBJ2-5; no clear D. This CDR3 is 15 amino acids long. V was shortened by 2 bases and J by 3 bases, with 13 bases between the two germline ends. Germline loops: CDR1 SGHTA, CDR2 FQGNSA. The CDR3 nucleotides read TGTGCCAGCAGCTTAATTCCGGGTCGAAAAGAGACCCAGTACTTC. Translation gives CASSLIPGRKETQYF.

This chain joins TRBV10-1 and TRBJ2-7; TRBD2 agrees at 13 bases. Germline V CDR1 and CDR2: WNHNN, SYGVQD (reference sequence). With V trimmed by 6 bases and J by 0 bases, 11 bases remained unmatched. This CDR3 is 18 amino acids long. The CDR3 sequence: CASRGGTSGNWSSYEQYF. The DNA for the CDR3 is TGCGCCAGCAGAGGGGGGACTAGCGGGAACTGGTCCTCCTACGAGCAGTACTTC.

The V and J genes are TRBV12-3 or TRBV12-4 and TRBJ2-7, with 8 bases matching TRBD1. This CDR3 has 12 residues. Trimming took 6 bases from V and 4 from J; bases not matched to a gene: 2. CDR3 in DNA: TGTGCCAGCAGCAGACAGGGGTACGAGCAGTACTTC. Protein product: CASSRQGYEQYF.

This chain links TRBV29-1 with TRBJ2-1, with TRBD1 matching 7 bases. Germline values: CDR1 SQVTM, CDR2 ANQGSEA. V was clipped by 6 bases and J by 8 bases; unmatched bases: 7. The CDR3 has 12 amino acids. CDR3 DNA: TGCAGCGTGGGGACAGAATACGATGAGCAGTTCTTC. Translation gives CSVGTEYDEQFF.

This clone turned up a few times. The chain is built from TRBV11-2 and TRBJ1-1; a possible D gene is TRBD1 (5 bases). The CDR3 is 17 residues long. Germline CDR1 reads SGHAT; CDR2 reads FQNNGV. The V end was cut by 5 bases, the J end by 5 bases, with 24 bases between. The CDR3 loop is CASSPLGRDWRRTEAFF. CDR3 DNA sequence: TGTGCCAGCAGCCCTTTAGGGCGGGACTGGAGGAGGACTGAAGCTTTCTTT.

The chain couples TRBV10-3 to TRBJ1-2; D may be TRBD1 (5 bases). The CDR3 sequence is 16 residues long. V was shortened by 0 bases and J by 5 bases, with 16 bases between the two germline ends. CDR1 ENHRY and CDR2 SYGVKD come from the germline V gene. CDR3 in DNA: TGTGCCATCAGTGAGTCACAGGCCCCTCAAGGTTATGGCTACACCTTC. Translated: CAISESQAPQGYGYTF.

This clone was seen once. This chain connects TRBV6-6 to TRBJ2-3; 10 nucleotides match TRBD2. V lost 2 bases to trimming and J lost 5 bases; unmatched junction nucleotides: 4. CDR3 length: 15 amino acids. Germline V gene data show CDR1 as MNHNY and CDR2 as SVGAGI (reference sequence). This chain's CDR3 is CASSYPGLAQDTQYF. As DNA, the CDR3 is TGTGCCAGCAGTTACCCGGGACTAGCGCAAGATACGCAGTATTTT.

The J gene is TRBJ2-7, the V gene TRBV12-3 or TRBV12-4; possibly TRBD1 for D (5 bases). This CDR3 comprises 13 residues. Deletions cut 4 bases from V and 6 bases from J, with 13 bases between. The CDR3 sequence is CASSSPAGPEQYF. In DNA, the CDR3 is TGTGCCAGCAGTTCCCCGGCAGGGCCCGAGCAGTACTTC.